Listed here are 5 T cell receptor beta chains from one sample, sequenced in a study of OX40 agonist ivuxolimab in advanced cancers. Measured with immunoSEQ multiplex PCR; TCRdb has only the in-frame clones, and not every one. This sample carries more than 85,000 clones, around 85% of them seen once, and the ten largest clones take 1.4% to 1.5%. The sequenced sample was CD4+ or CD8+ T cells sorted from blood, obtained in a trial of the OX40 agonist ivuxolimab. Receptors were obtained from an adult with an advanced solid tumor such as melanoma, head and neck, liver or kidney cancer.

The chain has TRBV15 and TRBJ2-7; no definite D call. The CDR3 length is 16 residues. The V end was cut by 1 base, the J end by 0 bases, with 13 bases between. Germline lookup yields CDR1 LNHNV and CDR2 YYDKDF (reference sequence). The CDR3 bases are TGTGCCACCAGCAGAGTCCTGACTGGTAGCTCCTACGAGCAGTACTTC. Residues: CATSRVLTGSSYEQYF.

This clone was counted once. The CDR3 loop is CASSVETQYF. In nucleotides, the CDR3 is TGTGCCAGCAGTGTAGAGACCCAGTACTTC. The V gene is TRBV6-1, the J gene TRBJ2-5; D gene ambiguous. Germline CDR1 and CDR2: MNHNS and SASEGT. V shed 4 bases and J shed 4 bases, with 1 base lying between them. The CDR3 is made up of 10 amino acids.

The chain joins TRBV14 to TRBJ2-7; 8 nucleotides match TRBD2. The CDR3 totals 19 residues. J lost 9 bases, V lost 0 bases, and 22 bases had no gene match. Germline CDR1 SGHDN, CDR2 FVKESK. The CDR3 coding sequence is TGTGCCAGCAGCCAAGATACCCCACCCGGACTAGCTGGGACCACGGTGCAGTACTTC. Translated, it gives CASSQDTPPGLAGTTVQYF.

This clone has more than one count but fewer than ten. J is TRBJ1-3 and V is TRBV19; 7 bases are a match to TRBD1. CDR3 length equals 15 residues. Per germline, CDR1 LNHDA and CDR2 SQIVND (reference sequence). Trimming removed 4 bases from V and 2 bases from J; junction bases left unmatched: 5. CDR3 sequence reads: CASSTGQGAGNTIYF. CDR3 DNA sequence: TGTGCCAGTAGTACCGGCCAGGGGGCTGGAAACACCATATATTTT.

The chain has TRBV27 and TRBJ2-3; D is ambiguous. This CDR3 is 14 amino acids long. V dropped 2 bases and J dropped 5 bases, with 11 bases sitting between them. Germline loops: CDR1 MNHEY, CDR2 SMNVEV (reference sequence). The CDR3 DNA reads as TGTGCCAGCAGTTTACGATCGGGTGAAGATACGCAGTATTTT. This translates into CASSLRSGEDTQYF.